This T cell receptor (beta chain) was recovered during a study of regulatory T cells in long-lasting Graves disease. CDR3 size: 14 residues. V was trimmed by 5 bases and J by 9 bases, leaving 19 bases between them. In germline, CDR1 is SGHNT, CDR2 YENEEA. This clonotype was counted many times. The antigen remains unidentified. iRepertoire HTBI primers and Arm-PCR of CDR3 regions built TCR beta libraries. One entry per CDR3 protein results from TCRdb running MiXCR on the multiplex PCR reads. The sample lists around 450,000 distinct CDR3 sequences; under 25% were seen once. Whole-study findings and limits: Sample size was small, which may have lowered accuracy. The work looked only at peripheral blood and did not look at thyroid tissue. There was favoring of TRBV28, TRBJ1-2 and TRBJ2-5 in persistent disease. Persistent cases of Graves' showed reduced TCR diversity relative to newly diagnosed patients.

Time point denoted: persistent/refractory GD, antithyroid drugs over 5 years with positive TRAb. Construction of the TCR library relied on RNA isolated from PBMCs. The clonotype originates from a female donor with Graves disease. Sample: peripheral blood mononuclear cells (PBMCs), taken when the disease was refractory, from a patient treated with antithyroid drugs. The gene calls are TRBV11-3 and TRBJ1-1; maybe TRBD1 (5 bases). DNA of the CDR3: TGTGCCAGCAGCCCAGGGAGCCACTCCACCAAAGCTTTCTTT. Translating it yields CASSPGSHSTKAFF.